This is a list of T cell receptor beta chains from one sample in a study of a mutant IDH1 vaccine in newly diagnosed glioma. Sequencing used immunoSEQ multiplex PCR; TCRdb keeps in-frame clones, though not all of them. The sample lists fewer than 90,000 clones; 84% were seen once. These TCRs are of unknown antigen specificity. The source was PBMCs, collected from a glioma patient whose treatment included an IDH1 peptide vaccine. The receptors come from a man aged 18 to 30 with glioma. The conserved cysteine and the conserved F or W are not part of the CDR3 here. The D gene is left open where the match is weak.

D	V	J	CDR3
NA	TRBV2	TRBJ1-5	ASSEGDSNQPQH
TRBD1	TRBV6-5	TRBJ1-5	ASSPGTGLNQPQH
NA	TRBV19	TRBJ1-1	ASSIRLIQRASLNTEAF
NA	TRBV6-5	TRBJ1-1	ASSYRAAIEAF
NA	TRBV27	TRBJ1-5	ASSLGQGNQPQH
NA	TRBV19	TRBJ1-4	ASSARLRLF
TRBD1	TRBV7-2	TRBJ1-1	ASSPGQGRVNTEAF
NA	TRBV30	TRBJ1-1	AWSVISLDTEAF
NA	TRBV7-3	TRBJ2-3	ASSLIGGTSTDTQY
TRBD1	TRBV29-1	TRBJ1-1	SARTGGPRREAF
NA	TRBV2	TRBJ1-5	ASSEHKGLNQPQH
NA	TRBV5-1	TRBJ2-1	ASTSNLGVNEQF
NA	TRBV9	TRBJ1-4	ASSVRGGTSEKLF
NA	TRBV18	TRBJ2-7	ASSPNRAREQY
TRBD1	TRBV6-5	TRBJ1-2	ASSYDPDRGRDGYT
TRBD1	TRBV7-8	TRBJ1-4	ASSLWWRGLNGSEKLF
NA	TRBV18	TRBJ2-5	ASSFQETQY
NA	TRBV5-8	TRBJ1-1	ASSLMWGEGTEAF
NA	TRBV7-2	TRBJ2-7	ASSPSWNSYEQY
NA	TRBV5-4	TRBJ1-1	ASSPVGNTEAF
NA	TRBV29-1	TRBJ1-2	SVTSRQYGYT
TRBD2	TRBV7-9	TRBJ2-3	ASTPGGVVTDTQY
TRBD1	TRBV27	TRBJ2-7	ASSGQGDYEQY
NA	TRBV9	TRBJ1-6	ASSARRENSPLH
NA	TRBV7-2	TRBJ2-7	ASSRVGLISYEQY
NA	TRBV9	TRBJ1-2	ASSVGYGGLEGYT
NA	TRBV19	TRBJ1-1	ASSPPGRLTEAF
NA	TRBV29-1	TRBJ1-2	SVEDAGYGYT
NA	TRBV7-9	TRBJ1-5	ASSLEEGQPQH
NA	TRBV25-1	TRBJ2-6	ASSEFIGSSGANVLT
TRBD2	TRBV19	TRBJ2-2	ASSWGGGASGELF
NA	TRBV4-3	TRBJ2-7	ASSRRGYSYEQY
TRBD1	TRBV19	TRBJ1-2	ASSIAGTANYGYT